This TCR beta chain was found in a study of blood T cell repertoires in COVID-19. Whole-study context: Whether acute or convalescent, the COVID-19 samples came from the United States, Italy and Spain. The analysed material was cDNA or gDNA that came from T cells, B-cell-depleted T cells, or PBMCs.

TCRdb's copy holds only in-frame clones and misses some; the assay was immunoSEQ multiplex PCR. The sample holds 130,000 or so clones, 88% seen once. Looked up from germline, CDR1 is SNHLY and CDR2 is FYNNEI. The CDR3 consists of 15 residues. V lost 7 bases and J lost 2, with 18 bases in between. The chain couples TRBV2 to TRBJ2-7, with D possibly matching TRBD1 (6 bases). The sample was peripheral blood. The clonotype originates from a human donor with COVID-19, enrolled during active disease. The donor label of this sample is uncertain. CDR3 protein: CASTPGRGSPYEQYF. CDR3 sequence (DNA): TGTGCCAGCACTCCTGGAAGGGGGTCACCCTACGAGCAGTACTTC.